This T cell receptor (beta chain) was documented in a study of vaccination and CD4 T cells after COVID-19. Study overall: Overlapping spike peptides of SARS-CoV-2, HCoV-NL63, HCoV-OC43 and HCoV-229E stimulated the cells. Study-wide results and limits: There was no significant change from about 20 to 38 median reactive clonotypes.

An Oncomine TCR Beta short-read assay was used to sequence the DNA from cultured CD4+ T cells. TCRdb redid the calling of the PCR reads with MiXCR, one entry per CDR3 protein. The repertoire holds thousands of distinct CDR3 sequences, with roughly 53% as singletons. The CDR3 covers 14 residues. Germline CDR1 is MGHDK and CDR2 is SYGVNS. Trimming shortened V by 3 bases and J by 4 bases, and 13 bases separated the two germline ends. Worth noting for this clonotype: Its antigen is currently unknown.

Sample treatment: roughly 11-day PBMC culture with coronavirus spike peptide pools or control peptides (ViraFEST assay). According to the study, CD4+ T cells from the unexposed donor were gathered ahead of the COVID-19 pandemic (2011-2018). The sequence was obtained from a human donor in good health. The rearrangement joins TRBV25-1 to TRBJ2-7, with D uncertain. The sequenced sample consisted of CD4+ T cells from blood, cultured in vitro. The CDR3 nucleotides are TGTGCCAGCAGTGACTCTAAGAGGTTATACGAGCAGTACTTC. Translating it yields CASSDSKRLYEQYF.